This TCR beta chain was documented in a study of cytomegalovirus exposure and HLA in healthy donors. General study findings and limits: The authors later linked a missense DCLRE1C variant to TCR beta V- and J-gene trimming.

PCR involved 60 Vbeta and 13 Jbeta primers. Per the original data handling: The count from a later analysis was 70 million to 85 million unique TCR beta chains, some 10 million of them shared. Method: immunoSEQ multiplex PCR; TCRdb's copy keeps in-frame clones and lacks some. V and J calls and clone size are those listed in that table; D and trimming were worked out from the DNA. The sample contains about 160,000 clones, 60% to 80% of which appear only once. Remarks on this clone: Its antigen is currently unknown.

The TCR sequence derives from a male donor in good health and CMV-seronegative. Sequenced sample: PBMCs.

CDR3 region: CASRGLSRYEQYF. Written as DNA, the CDR3 is TGTGCCAGCAGGGGACTATCACGCTACGAGCAGTACTTC. V gene TRBV27 combines with J gene TRBJ2-7; 7 nucleotides agree with TRBD2. V gave up 6 bases and J gave up 3 bases; unmatched junction bases: 5. The CDR3 covers 13 residues. Germline CDR1 MNHEY, CDR2 SMNVEV (reference sequence).